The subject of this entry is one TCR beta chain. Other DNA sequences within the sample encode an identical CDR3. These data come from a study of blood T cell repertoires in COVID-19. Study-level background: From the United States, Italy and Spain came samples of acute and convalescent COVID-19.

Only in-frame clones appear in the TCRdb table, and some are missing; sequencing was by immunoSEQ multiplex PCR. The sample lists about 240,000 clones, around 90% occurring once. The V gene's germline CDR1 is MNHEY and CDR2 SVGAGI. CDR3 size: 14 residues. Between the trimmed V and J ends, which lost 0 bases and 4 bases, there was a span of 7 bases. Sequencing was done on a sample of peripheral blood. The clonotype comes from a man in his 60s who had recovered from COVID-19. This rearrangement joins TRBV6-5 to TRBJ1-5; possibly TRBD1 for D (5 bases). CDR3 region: CASSYSGGNQPQHF. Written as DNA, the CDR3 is TGTGCCAGCAGTTACTCGGGGGGAAATCAGCCCCAGCATTTT.